The 15 T cell receptor beta chains below were found in one sample sequenced in a study of glioma-infiltrating T cells after dendritic cell vaccination. Clones were sequenced by immunoSEQ multiplex PCR, and TCRdb holds only the in-frame ones, with some missing. The sample holds over 90,000 clones, approximately 80% seen once. The time point was: after dendritic cell vaccination, including at tumor progression/relapse. The starting material was blood, obtained after dendritic cell vaccination. These receptors were taken from a human donor with glioblastoma.

The chain uses TRBV6-1 and TRBJ2-3; no clear D. The CDR3 runs 15 residues. Germline assignment: CDR1 MNHNS and CDR2 SASEGT. Trimming took 6 bases from V and 0 from J, leaving 13 bases between them. Here the CDR3 reads CASSLSFSSTDTQYF. CDR3 nucleotides: TGTGCCAGCAGCCTGAGCTTCTCTAGCACAGATACGCAGTATTTT.

CDR3 nucleotide sequence: TGCGCCAGCAGCCATAGGGACAGGGGCACAGATACGCAGTATTTT. Protein: CASSHRDRGTDTQYF. V and J are TRBV4-1 and TRBJ2-3; 9 bases are a match to TRBD1. Germline V gives CDR1 MGHRA, CDR2 YSYEKL. This CDR3 is 15 amino acids long. Trimming took 3 bases from V and 1 from J; bases not matched to a gene: 2.

The V call is TRBV5-4, the J call TRBJ2-2; 11 nucleotides match TRBD2. V was clipped by 0 bases and J by 7 bases; unmatched bases: 5. Germline CDR1 SGHNT, CDR2 YYREEE (reference sequence). This CDR3 has 16 amino acids. CDR3 DNA sequence: TGTGCCAGCAGCTTGGGGGGACTAGCGGCCCTCGGGGAGCTGTTTTTT. Amino acids: CASSLGGLAALGELFF.

The chain employs TRBV13 and TRBJ2-7; 11 nucleotides line up with TRBD2. This CDR3 comprises 18 residues. CDR1 and CDR2 (germline): PRHDT, FYEKMQ (reference sequence). The ends lost 5 bases at V and 5 bases at J; junction bases unmatched: 17. In DNA form, the CDR3 reads TGTGCCAGCAGCGCCCCCCCGGGACTAGCGGAAGGGGGCCACGAGCAGTACTTC. It codes for CASSAPPGLAEGGHEQYF.

The chain's CDR3 is CASSLGLAGPSGANVLTF. The CDR3 nucleotides are TGTGCCAGCAGCCTCGGACTAGCGGGGCCCTCTGGGGCCAACGTCCTGACTTTC. The V and J genes are TRBV5-4 and TRBJ2-6, with 12 bases fitting TRBD2. V lost 4 bases, J lost 0 bases, and 5 bases stayed unmatched. CDR3 length: 18 residues. Per germline, CDR1 SGHNT and CDR2 YYREEE (reference sequence).

The chain carries TRBV2 and TRBJ2-7; D not certain. Deletions cut 0 bases from V and 4 bases from J, with 4 bases between. CDR3 length: 12 residues. CDR1 and CDR2 from the germline V gene are SNHLY and FYNNEI. CDR3 coding DNA: TGTGCCAGCAGTGAAGCGCGGTACGAGCAGTACTTC. Amino acids: CASSEARYEQYF.

Details on this clone: One end of the junction does not line up with germline, which may come from a read error. The chain links TRBV11-2 to TRBJ2-7; D possibly corresponds to TRBD2 (6 bases). The CDR3 consists of 14 residues. Germline assignment: CDR1 SGHAT and CDR2 FQNNGV. Here the CDR3 DNA reads TGTGCCAGCAGCTCCTCCCGGGACTCCGACGAGCAGTACTTC. Translation: CASSSSRDSDEQYF.

The chain employs TRBV27 and TRBJ1-1; TRBD1 aligns across 8 bases. CDR3 length: 18 residues. Trimming removed 5 bases from V and 3 bases from J; junction bases left unmatched: 17. Germline V gene sequence: CDR1 MNHEY, CDR2 SMNVEV (reference sequence). CDR3 sequence reads: CASSPRMIRTGKDTEAFF. The CDR3 DNA is TGTGCCAGCAGTCCTAGGATGATTCGGACAGGGAAGGACACTGAAGCTTTCTTT.

The J gene is TRBJ2-3, the V gene TRBV5-4; possible D gene TRBD2, 5 bases. Germline CDR1 SGHNT, CDR2 YYREEE (reference sequence). With 4 bases removed from V and 3 bases from J, the gap between germline ends came to 15 bases. The CDR3 contains 15 residues. CDR3 loop: CASSLDPEGTDTQYF. In nucleotides, the CDR3 is TGTGCCAGCAGCCTGGACCCTGAGGGAACAGATACGCAGTATTTT.

This chain joins TRBV4-1 and TRBJ2-1; the D is unclear. Trimming removed 1 base from V and 7 bases from J, with 20 bases in between. The CDR3 loop spans 17 amino acids. Germline loops: CDR1 MGHRA, CDR2 YSYEKL. The CDR3 protein is CASSQGLTLAQRNEQFF. Written as DNA, the CDR3 is TGCGCCAGCAGCCAAGGACTCACGCTGGCCCAAAGGAATGAGCAGTTCTTC.

The rearrangement joins TRBV5-1 to TRBJ2-3; the match to TRBD2 covers 15 bases. The V segment lost 4 bases and the J segment 5 bases; nucleotides outside the gene matches: 5. Germline V gene sequence: CDR1 SGHRS, CDR2 YFSETQ. CDR3 length: 16 amino acids. For the CDR3, the DNA is TGCGCCAGCAGCGGCGGACTAGCGGGGGGGGGAGATACGCAGTATTTT. It specifies CASSGGLAGGGDTQYF.

J is TRBJ1-1 and V is TRBV5-1; TRBD1 matches at 7 bases. J gave up 3 bases and V 4 bases, and 6 bases lay outside the gene matches. The CDR3 length is 14 residues. Germline loops: CDR1 SGHRS, CDR2 YFSETQ. CDR3 sequence reads: CASSGGQSYTEAFF. The CDR3 DNA reads as TGCGCCAGCAGCGGGGGACAGTCTTACACTGAAGCTTTCTTT.

The chain links TRBV19 to TRBJ2-1, with no clear D. V lost 2 bases and J 10 bases, leaving 12 bases between the germline ends. This CDR3 contains 13 residues. Germline-derived CDR1 and CDR2 are LNHDA and SQIVND (reference sequence). This chain's CDR3 is CASSIRLVGEQFF. For the CDR3, the DNA is TGTGCCAGTAGTATACGTCTAGTTGGCGAGCAGTTCTTC.

This clone came up once. The chain joins TRBV30 to TRBJ2-7; 8 bases are a match to TRBD2. This CDR3 has 18 residues. Germline V CDR1 and CDR2: GTSNPN, SVGIG (reference sequence). V lost 0 bases, J lost 1 base, and 14 bases stayed unmatched. CDR3 residues: CAWSVIAGPREISYEQYF. The DNA of the CDR3 is TGTGCCTGGAGTGTAATAGCGGGGCCTCGGGAGATTTCCTACGAGCAGTACTTC.

The gene calls are TRBV10-1 and TRBJ1-1; TRBD1 aligns across 7 bases. The V segment lost 2 bases and the J segment 11 bases; nucleotides outside the gene matches: 11. Germline-derived CDR1 and CDR2 are WNHNN and SYGVQD (reference sequence). This CDR3 comprises 14 residues. The CDR3 nucleotides read TGCGCCAGCAGTGAGCCTCCTGGGGCCAGGGGGGCTTTCTTT. Translated, it gives CASSEPPGARGAFF.